This TCR beta chain was sequenced in a study of shared clonotypes between healthy human individuals. Study outcomes and limitations: Among the subsets, naive ones generally showed larger estimated richness than memory ones.

Germline lookup yields CDR1 MDHEN and CDR2 SYDVKM. The length of the CDR3 is 13 residues. Trimming removed 9 bases from V and 0 bases from J, with 11 bases in between. Each replicate PCR on the sorted subsets used 200 to 250 ng DNA (around 31,000 T cell genomes). TCRdb's table, derived via immunoSEQ multiplex PCR, lists solely in-frame clones and lacks some. The sample yields 2,500,000 or so clones, around 90% seen once. Regarding this clone: As yet, its antigen is unknown.

The gene calls are TRBV28 and TRBJ1-1; D is unclear. This TCR was sampled from a young man in good health. Sample: naive CD4+ T cells sorted from blood. The sample's subset: CD45RA+ positively selected. CDR3 in amino acids: CASTGKMNTEAFF. The DNA for the CDR3 is TGTGCCAGTACCGGGAAAATGAACACTGAAGCTTTCTTT.